Each of the 23 T cell receptor beta chains below was sequenced from the same sample in a study of control samples from healthy donors and cancer patients. The protocol was immunoSEQ multiplex PCR, while the TCRdb copy is restricted to in-frame clones and leaves out a portion. The sample consists of 100,000 to 120,000 clones, approximately 88% of them appearing once. The sequencing input was PBMCs. The receptors stem from a woman aged 55-69 years with lung cancer.

The chain combines TRBV5-1 with TRBJ2-1; 8 bases agree with TRBD2. Looked up from germline, CDR1 is SGHRS and CDR2 is YFSETQ. After removal of 4 bases from V and 8 bases from J, the junction contained 8 bases not matched to a gene. This CDR3 is built from 14 residues. The CDR3 sequence: CASSLGTSVYEQFF. The CDR3, as DNA: TGCGCCAGCAGCCTTGGGACTAGTGTCTATGAGCAGTTCTTC.

The CDR3 DNA reads as TGTGCCACCAGCAGAGATCTTACGGCCGGTGGGCGCTACACCTTC. It codes for CATSRDLTAGGRYTF. This chain joins TRBV15 and TRBJ1-2, with D uncertain. The CDR3 contains 15 residues. V dropped 0 bases and J dropped 9 bases, with 17 bases sitting between them. Per the germline V gene, CDR1 is LNHNV and CDR2 is YYDKDF (reference sequence).

This clone was observed a handful of times. J is TRBJ2-1 and V is TRBV18; 7 bases align to TRBD2. CDR1 and CDR2 from the germline V gene are KGHSH and LQKENI. The CDR3 totals 16 residues. With V trimmed by 0 bases and J by 4 bases, 6 bases remained unmatched. CDR3 sequence: CASSPPRGRVYNEQFF. CDR3 coding DNA: TGTGCCAGCTCACCACCCAGAGGGAGGGTGTACAATGAGCAGTTCTTC.

This chain connects TRBV6-4 to TRBJ2-1; 12 nucleotides agree with TRBD2. With V trimmed by 6 bases and J by 5 bases, 5 bases remained unmatched. CDR3 length equals 15 residues. The germline gives CDR1 MRHNA, CDR2 SNTAGT. CDR3: CASSKLAGGHNEQFF. CDR3 in DNA: TGTGCCAGCAGCAAACTAGCGGGAGGTCACAATGAGCAGTTCTTC.

The chain uses TRBV6-1 and TRBJ2-1; D gene uncertain. This CDR3 spans 13 amino acids. Germline V lookup: CDR1 MNHNS, CDR2 SASEGT. The V gene lost 0 bases and the J gene lost 13 bases, with 13 bases spanning the gap. The CDR3 sequence is CASSEAWASSQFF. The CDR3 nucleotides are TGTGCCAGCAGTGAAGCATGGGCCTCCAGTCAGTTCTTC.

The chain employs TRBV6-5 and TRBJ2-7; TRBD1 agrees at 11 bases. CDR1 MNHEY and CDR2 SVGAGI come from the germline V gene. With 5 bases clipped from V and 9 bases from J, the junction kept 9 bases outside the gene matches. This CDR3 has 14 amino acids. The CDR3 is CASSPGTGGYVQYF. As DNA, the CDR3 is TGTGCCAGCAGTCCTGGGACAGGGGGGTATGTGCAGTACTTC.

CDR3 in amino acids: CASNAGPMNTEAFF. The CDR3 bases are TGTGCCAGCAACGCAGGACCGATGAACACTGAAGCTTTCTTT. The chain employs TRBV6-5 and TRBJ1-1; D gene ambiguous. Trimming cost V 7 bases and J 0 bases, with 12 bases left between them. From germline, CDR1 is MNHEY and CDR2 SVGAGI. CDR3 length: 14 amino acids.

V and J are TRBV5-1 and TRBJ1-4; D is uncertain. The CDR3 contains 16 residues. The germline V gene encodes CDR1 SGHRS and CDR2 YFSETQ. Trimming removed 7 bases at V and 0 bases at J, with 16 bases between. CDR3 sequence: CASYPVAGATNEKLFF. CDR3 nucleotide sequence: TGCGCCAGCTACCCAGTAGCGGGAGCAACTAATGAAAAACTGTTTTTT. Combining the CDR3 with reference TRBV5-1 and TRBJ1-4 gives the whole variable domain KAGVTQTPRYLIKTRGQQVTLSCSPISGHRSVSWYQQTPGQGLQFLFEYFSETQRNKGNFPGRFSGRQFSNSRSEMNVSTLELGDSALYLCASYPVAGATNEKLFFGSGTQLSVL.

The chain has TRBV12-3 or TRBV12-4 and TRBJ1-2; no definite D call. V lost 3 bases and J lost 6, with 11 bases in between. This CDR3 has 13 residues. The CDR3 loop is CASSFWPSDGYTF. CDR3 nucleotides: TGTGCCAGCAGTTTCTGGCCAAGCGATGGCTACACCTTC.

This clone was recorded once. The CDR3: CASSELPGQNEKLFF. In DNA form, the CDR3 reads TGTGCCAGCAGTGAATTACCAGGTCAGAATGAAAAACTGTTTTTT. This sequence joins TRBV2 and TRBJ1-4, with D unclear. Germline V gene lookup returns CDR1 SNHLY and CDR2 FYNNEI. Trimming shortened V by 2 bases and J by 5 bases, and 12 bases separated the two germline ends. This CDR3 region has 15 residues.

The V gene is TRBV6-5, the J gene TRBJ1-1, with D perhaps matching TRBD1 (6 bases). V lost 7 bases and J 0 bases, leaving 15 bases between the germline ends. CDR3 length equals 15 residues. In germline, CDR1 is MNHEY, CDR2 SVGAGI. As DNA, the CDR3 is TGTGCCAGCACCCAGGGGAGGGTCATGAACACTGAAGCTTTCTTT. It codes for CASTQGRVMNTEAFF.

The genes are TRBV5-1 and TRBJ1-4; D might be TRBD1 (6 bases). This CDR3 is built from 17 residues. Germline CDR1 and CDR2: SGHRS and YFSETQ. Trimming stripped 2 bases from V and 8 bases from J, with 22 bases between. Here the CDR3 DNA reads TGCGCCAGCAGCTTTAGTAGGGACGGGGGGCATGGAGAAAAACTGTTTTTT. It is translated as CASSFSRDGGHGEKLFF.

This clone came up once. V gene TRBV21-1 combines with J gene TRBJ1-6; the table's TRBD1 call for D was not verified on the DNA. TRBV21-1 corresponds to a pseudogene. The CDR3 spans 15 residues. CDR3 DNA: TGTGCCAGCAGCAAAGTTACAGTTCAAAATTCACCCCTCCACTTT. Its translation is CASSKVTVQNSPLHF.

DNA of the CDR3: TGTGCCAGCAGCGCAGCCACAGGGAGGTGGGAGACCCAGTACTTC. Its protein product is CASSAATGRWETQYF. J is TRBJ2-5 and V is TRBV2; D may correspond to TRBD1 or TRBD2 (6 bases each). Per germline, CDR1 SNHLY and CDR2 FYNNEI. V gave up 6 bases and J gave up 5 bases, with 19 bases separating them. The CDR3 loop spans 15 amino acids.

This chain links TRBV3-1 (or the pseudogene TRBV3-2) with TRBJ1-1; no reliable D call. Germline values: CDR1 LGHDT, CDR2 YNNKEL (reference sequence). Trimming removed 2 bases at V and 0 bases at J, with 10 bases between. There are 15 residues in the CDR3. CDR3 sequence reads: CASSQYSNMNTEAFF. The DNA for the CDR3 is TGTGCCAGCAGCCAATACAGCAACATGAACACTGAAGCTTTCTTT.

V is TRBV6-5 and J is TRBJ1-3; 8 nucleotides align to TRBD1. Germline V gene lookup returns CDR1 MNHEY and CDR2 SVGAGI. This CDR3 region has 14 residues. V trimming: 6 bases; J trimming: 6 bases; junction bases outside the gene matches: 7. The CDR3 DNA sequence: TGTGCCAGCAGAGAGTCAGGGGGCGTAAACACCATATATTTT. Amino acid sequence: CASRESGGVNTIYF.

This clone was seen more than once but under ten times. The J gene is TRBJ1-2, the V gene TRBV30; weak D call: TRBD1 (5 bases). The CDR3 extends over 14 amino acids. CDR1 and CDR2 (germline): GTSNPN, SVGIG (reference sequence). V was clipped by 4 bases and J by 4 bases, with 16 bases between them. CDR3 bases: TGTGCCTGGATAGGAGAGGGGTCGGGCTATGGCTACACCTTC. It specifies CAWIGEGSGYGYTF. The full variable domain, completed using reference TRBV30 and TRBJ1-2, is SQTIHQWPATLVQPVGSPLSLECTVEGTSNPNLYWYRQAAGRGLQLLFYSVGIGQISSEVPQNLSASRPQDRQFILSSKKLLLSDSGFYLCAWIGEGSGYGYTFGSGTRLTVV.

This clone has only a few counts. The chain carries TRBV5-6 and TRBJ1-2, with D unclear. Germline lookup yields CDR1 SGHDT and CDR2 YYEEEE. V was trimmed by 4 bases and J by 2 bases, leaving 15 bases between them. This CDR3 has 15 residues. CDR3 in amino acids: CASSPIPGLNYGYTF. In DNA form, the CDR3 reads TGTGCCAGCAGCCCTATTCCTGGACTGAACTATGGCTACACCTTC.

The chain is built from TRBV7-2 and TRBJ2-7; 10 bases are shared with TRBD1. V shed 1 base and J 5 bases; nucleotides not matched to a gene: 11. Germline V gene lookup returns CDR1 SGHTA and CDR2 FQGNSA. CDR3 length: 17 amino acids. CDR3 bases: TGTGCCAGCAGCTTAGTCTGGGGGGGGACAGGGGCTCACGAGCAGTACTTC. Its translation is CASSLVWGGTGAHEQYF.

The CDR3 coding sequence is TGTGCCAGCAGCATACAAAACATTCAGTACTTC. Translation: CASSIQNIQYF. The chain carries TRBV9 and TRBJ2-4; D unclear. This CDR3 has 11 amino acids. CDR1 and CDR2 from the germline V gene are SGDLS and YYNGEE. V shed 4 bases and J shed 5 bases, with 4 bases lying between them.

This rearrangement joins TRBV9 to TRBJ1-2; D is perhaps TRBD1 (5 bases). The ends were cut back, 0 bases at V and 2 bases at J, with 11 bases in the middle. Germline loops: CDR1 SGDLS, CDR2 YYNGEE. This CDR3 contains 15 residues. CDR3 coding DNA: TGTGCCAGCAGCGTAGATGCGGGGCACAACTATGGCTACACCTTC. Translation: CASSVDAGHNYGYTF.

The sample holds one count of this clone. The CDR3 loop reads CASSSGLAGGVQYF. CDR3 in DNA: TGTGCCAGCAGCTCAGGACTAGCGGGAGGTGTGCAGTACTTC. The chain links TRBV11-2 to TRBJ2-7, with 14 bases fitting TRBD2. Germline CDR1 SGHAT, CDR2 FQNNGV. The CDR3 loop spans 14 amino acids. Germline trimming cut 4 bases from V and 9 bases from J; bases unmatched to any gene: 5.

The chain has TRBV5-1 and TRBJ2-7; TRBD1 matches 7 bases. The germline V gene encodes CDR1 SGHRS and CDR2 YFSETQ. The CDR3 runs 14 residues. Germline trimming cut 4 bases from V and 5 bases from J; bases unmatched to any gene: 9. Written as DNA, the CDR3 is TGCGCCAGCAGCCTACAGGGGTTGAGGGACGAGCAGTACTTC. Translated: CASSLQGLRDEQYF.